Below, 29 T cell receptor beta chains from the same sample are listed, as sequenced in a study of beta chain features in type 1 diabetes (dated by TCRdb to the late 2010s). No antigen has been identified for these receptors. Results the study describes overall, beyond this receptor: A moderate but significant shortening of TCRB CDR3 length was observed in type 1 diabetes patients in all four CD4+ subsets.

Library construction relied on the immunoSEQ multiplex PCR assay. The High Capacity cDNA Reverse Transcription Kit was used to reverse transcribe all of the isolated RNA, meaning that expressed TCRB transcripts were what got sequenced. TCRdb mirrors the immuneACCESS table, restricted to in-frame sequences. Some clones are absent from its copies; in checked studies, under half trace to an unresolved V gene, and the reason for the others is unknown. Within this sample are about 340,000 clones, with roughly 14% of them counted one time only. About 0.015% of the sample is held by the ten biggest clonotypes. Sequencing was performed on naive CD4+ T cells from blood. The meaning of the sample's cell subset or site label: true naive CD4+ T cells. Source of these receptors: a young woman with type 1 diabetes.

The J gene is TRBJ1-2, the V gene TRBV2, with D unclear. From germline, CDR1 is SNHLY and CDR2 FYNNEI. With 4 bases removed from V and 6 bases from J, the gap between germline ends came to 6 bases. The CDR3 extends over 11 amino acids. The CDR3 spells CASSVGDGYTF. CDR3 sequence (DNA): TGTGCCAGCAGTGTAGGAGATGGCTACACCTTC.

The V gene is TRBV4-3, the J gene TRBJ2-1; 9 bases are shared with TRBD1. This CDR3 contains 18 residues. The ends lost 0 bases at V and 4 bases at J; junction bases unmatched: 10. Germline assignment: CDR1 LGHNA and CDR2 YSLEER. The CDR3 DNA is TGCGCCAGCAGCCAAGAGATAAGGGAAGGACAGGGGTACAATGAGCAGTTCTTC. The encoded protein is CASSQEIREGQGYNEQFF.

This clone turned up a few times. The CDR3 DNA follows: TGTGCCAGCAGCATGGACAGGCCCTTTGGGGCCAACGTCCTGACTTTC. The encoded protein is CASSMDRPFGANVLTF. V usage is TRBV7-2 and J usage is TRBJ2-6, with TRBD1 matching 7 bases. Germline lookup yields CDR1 SGHTA and CDR2 FQGNSA. The CDR3 contains 16 residues. The V segment lost 5 bases and the J segment 3 bases; nucleotides outside the gene matches: 7.

On this clone itself: Additional DNA sequences in this sample encode the identical CDR3. The chain links TRBV18 to TRBJ2-3, with 16 bases that match TRBD2. J lost 6 bases, V lost 3 bases, and 0 bases had no gene match. The CDR3 totals 15 residues. Germline V gives CDR1 KGHSH, CDR2 LQKENI. DNA for the CDR3: TGTGCCAGCTCACCGGGACTAGCGGGAGGGGATACGCAGTATTTT. It yields the protein CASSPGLAGGDTQYF.

This clone was observed a handful of times. V and J are TRBV25-1 and TRBJ2-1, with D unresolved. The CDR3 runs 17 residues. Germline assignment: CDR1 MGHDK and CDR2 SYGVNS. V shed 1 base and J shed 0 bases, with 13 bases lying between them. The CDR3 is CASSEFTGASSYNEQFF. The CDR3 DNA reads TGTGCCAGCAGTGAATTTACTGGAGCGAGCTCCTACAATGAGCAGTTCTTC.

This clone was recorded a few times. J is TRBJ1-3 and V is TRBV9, with D unresolved. The V gene lost 0 bases and the J gene lost 4 bases, with 5 bases spanning the gap. The V gene's germline CDR1 is SGDLS and CDR2 YYNGEE. The CDR3 has 13 residues. The CDR3 DNA follows: TGTGCCAGCAGCGTAGAGCCAGGAAACACCATATATTTT. Translating it yields CASSVEPGNTIYF.

This clone was recorded a few times. V gene TRBV28 combines with J gene TRBJ1-1; D not certain. Trimming stripped 0 bases from V and 5 bases from J, with 16 bases between. This CDR3 is 16 amino acids long. From germline, CDR1 is MDHEN and CDR2 SYDVKM. The CDR3, as DNA: TGTGCCAGCAGTTTATGGGCCTCACCCCGGAGGACTGAAGCTTTCTTT. This sequence encodes CASSLWASPRRTEAFF.

This clone has at least ten counts. This rearrangement joins TRBV28 to TRBJ2-1; a possible D gene is TRBD2 (5 bases). V gave up 8 bases and J gave up 10 bases, with 12 bases separating them. The germline gives CDR1 MDHEN, CDR2 SYDVKM. The CDR3 sequence is 11 residues long. CDR3 bases: TGTGCCAGCGCCGCCGGGGTGGAGCAGTTCTTC. Its protein product is CASAAGVEQFF.

There are a few counts of this clone. The rearrangement links TRBV25-1 to TRBJ2-5; D possibly corresponds to TRBD1 (6 bases). This CDR3 spans 13 amino acids. V lost 3 bases and J lost 3, with 8 bases in between. Germline V gives CDR1 MGHDK, CDR2 SYGVNS. The CDR3 sequence is CASSDQGKETQYF. In DNA, the CDR3 is TGTGCCAGCAGTGACCAGGGGAAAGAGACCCAGTACTTC.

The chain uses TRBV29-1 and TRBJ2-2, with 12 bases identical to TRBD1. V shed 5 bases and J 7 bases; nucleotides not matched to a gene: 11. CDR3 length: 16 residues. In germline, CDR1 is SQVTM, CDR2 ANQGSEA. The CDR3 here is CSVKTGTGGTGGELFF. The CDR3 DNA is TGCAGCGTTAAAACCGGGACAGGGGGCACTGGCGGGGAGCTGTTTTTT.

There are a few counts of this clone. The chain combines TRBV28 with TRBJ2-7, with TRBD2 identical over 14 bases. Trimming cost V 1 base and J 3 bases; bases outside gene matches: 2. Germline CDR1 and CDR2: MDHEN and SYDVKM. The CDR3 extends over 16 amino acids. This CDR3 reads CASSLFGTSGSYEQYF. Written as DNA, the CDR3 is TGTGCCAGCAGTTTATTCGGGACTAGCGGGAGCTACGAGCAGTACTTC.

This clone was counted a few times. The chain employs TRBV25-1 and TRBJ2-7; possibly TRBD1 for D (6 bases). V was trimmed by 8 bases and J by 4 bases, leaving 15 bases between them. Germline V gene sequence: CDR1 MGHDK, CDR2 SYGVNS. The CDR3 consists of 13 residues. CDR3 protein: CASLRGGAYEQYF. The CDR3 DNA reads TGTGCCAGCTTACGTGGGGGCGCGTACGAGCAGTACTTC.

The rearrangement links TRBV6-6 to TRBJ2-5, with D perhaps TRBD2 (7 bases). This CDR3 has 14 amino acids. Per germline, CDR1 MNHNY and CDR2 SVGAGI (reference sequence). V dropped 4 bases and J dropped 5 bases, with 14 bases sitting between them. CDR3 in DNA: TGTGCCAGCAGTTCCGGACTAGGGGGTGAGACCCAGTACTTC. Residues: CASSSGLGGETQYF.

In its sample, this clone was seen a few times. The chain uses TRBV11-2 and TRBJ2-2; possibly TRBD2 for D (5 bases). Per the germline V gene, CDR1 is SGHAT and CDR2 is FQNNGV. Trimming stripped 7 bases from V and 4 bases from J, with 16 bases between. The CDR3 is 15 amino acids. CDR3 sequence reads: CASKSIRGLTGELFF. Here the CDR3 DNA reads TGTGCCAGCAAATCCATTAGAGGGCTCACCGGGGAGCTGTTTTTT.

This CDR3 is CASSEAALAISTDTQYF. For the CDR3, the DNA is TGTGCCAGCAGTGAAGCGGCGCTAGCGATCAGCACAGATACGCAGTATTTT. The J gene is TRBJ2-3, the V gene TRBV6-1; a weak D match, TRBD2 (6 bases). The germline CDR1 and CDR2 sequences are MNHNS and SASEGT. V dropped 0 bases and J dropped 0 bases, with 13 bases sitting between them. The CDR3 extends over 17 amino acids.

The chain employs TRBV7-9 and TRBJ1-3; D perhaps matches TRBD1 (5 bases). V lost 5 bases to trimming and J lost 4 bases, with 15 bases between them. This CDR3 comprises 15 residues. Per the germline V gene, CDR1 is SEHNR and CDR2 is FQNEAQ (reference sequence). CDR3 sequence: CASSPFSGSGNTIYF. The CDR3 coding sequence is TGTGCCAGCAGCCCCTTTTCAGGGTCCGGAAACACCATATATTTT.

In its sample, this clone was seen a few times. This chain connects TRBV30 to TRBJ1-5, with a weak D call TRBD1 (6 bases). Trimming left V 3 bases short and J 7 bases short, with 10 bases between. The CDR3 has 12 amino acids. CDR1 is GTSNPN, CDR2 SVGIG, per germline (reference sequence). DNA of the CDR3: TGTGCCTGGAGCTACAGGGACCAGCCCCAGCATTTT. Its protein product is CAWSYRDQPQHF.

The sample holds a few counts of this clone. The chain joins TRBV29-1 to TRBJ1-1; TRBD1 agrees at 10 bases. CDR1 is SQVTM and CDR2 is ANQGSEA in the germline V gene. V shed 8 bases, J shed 10 bases, and the junction held 10 bases outside the gene matches. The CDR3 sequence is 12 residues long. The CDR3 here is CSLKDGDRGAFF. DNA for the CDR3: TGCAGCTTAAAAGACGGGGACAGGGGAGCTTTCTTT. Using reference TRBV29-1 and TRBJ1-1 for the parts outside the CDR3, the full variable domain is SAVISQKPSRDICQRGTSLTIQCQVDSQVTMMFWYRQQPGQSLTLIATANQGSEATYESGFVIDKFPISRPNLTFSTLTVSNMSPEDSSIYLCSLKDGDRGAFFGQGTRLTVV.

This rearrangement joins TRBV10-3 to TRBJ1-5; D perhaps matches TRBD1 (6 bases). V lost 0 bases to trimming and J lost 9 bases, with 18 bases between them. Germline CDR1 is ENHRY and CDR2 is SYGVKD. The CDR3 covers 16 residues. As DNA, the CDR3 is TGTGCCATCAGTGAGTCGTTGGACAGTATCCAAAGGCCCCAGCATTTT. It is translated as CAISESLDSIQRPQHF.

This clone was seen a few times. This chain joins TRBV28 and TRBJ1-5; D is unresolved. The V gene's germline CDR1 is MDHEN and CDR2 SYDVKM. V lost 3 bases to trimming and J lost 4 bases, with 10 bases between them. There are 14 residues in the CDR3. CDR3 nucleotides: TGTGCCAGCAGTTTCAGCCTGAGGAATCAGCCCCAGCATTTT. It yields the protein CASSFSLRNQPQHF.

This clone has more than one count but fewer than ten. The chain has TRBV7-9 and TRBJ1-1; 9 bases fit TRBD1. Germline V gene data show CDR1 as SEHNR and CDR2 as FQNEAQ (reference sequence). The CDR3 is 14 residues long. The V segment lost 5 bases and the J segment 7 bases; nucleotides outside the gene matches: 8. CDR3 DNA: TGTGCCAGCAGCCACGGACAGGGGATAGGTGAAGCTTTCTTT. Translated, it gives CASSHGQGIGEAFF.

This chain joins TRBV19 and TRBJ2-7; 14 nucleotides align to TRBD2. Germline CDR1 and CDR2: LNHDA and SQIVND (reference sequence). Trimming took 5 bases from V and 5 from J; bases not matched to a gene: 8. The CDR3 has 16 residues. CDR3 nucleotide sequence: TGTGCCAGTAGTTTCGGAGGGACTAGCGGGAGTCACGAGCAGTACTTC. Its translation: CASSFGGTSGSHEQYF.

The chain uses TRBV7-9 and TRBJ1-5; D remains ambiguous. CDR3 length: 13 amino acids. V was clipped by 1 base and J by 9 bases, with 10 bases between them. From germline, CDR1 is SEHNR and CDR2 FQNEAQ (reference sequence). The CDR3 DNA follows: TGTGCCAGCAGCTTAGGCAGCGACCTGCCCCAGCATTTT. It codes for CASSLGSDLPQHF.

This chain joins TRBV5-1 and TRBJ2-2; 8 nucleotides match TRBD2. CDR1 is SGHRS and CDR2 is YFSETQ in the germline V gene. The CDR3 has 16 amino acids. Losses at the gene ends were 4 bases for V and 4 bases for J; bases not matched to a gene: 9. The CDR3 sequence is CASSPIAGSSTGELFF. DNA of the CDR3: TGCGCCAGCAGCCCTATAGCGGGATCGAGCACCGGGGAGCTGTTTTTT.

Only a few counts were recorded for this clone. The chain combines TRBV25-1 with TRBJ2-1, with D unclear. V was cut by 6 bases and J by 6 bases, with 18 bases left in between. The V gene's germline CDR1 is MGHDK and CDR2 SYGVNS. This CDR3 spans 15 amino acids. CDR3 residues: CASRAPGALLNEQFF. The CDR3 coding sequence is TGTGCCAGCAGGGCCCCAGGCGCCCTCCTCAATGAGCAGTTCTTC.

The chain employs TRBV20-1 and TRBJ2-7; D is possibly TRBD2 (5 bases). The germline gives CDR1 DFQATT, CDR2 SNEGSKA (reference sequence). This CDR3 region has 11 residues. V lost 6 bases and J 4 bases, leaving 10 bases between the germline ends. The CDR3 sequence is CSASRGYEQYF. CDR3 bases: TGCAGTGCCAGCCGCGGGTACGAGCAGTACTTC.

This clone was counted only a few times. The rearrangement links TRBV19 to TRBJ1-4; no reliable D call. V lost 5 bases to trimming and J lost 8 bases, with 12 bases between them. The length of the CDR3 is 13 residues. CDR1 is LNHDA and CDR2 is SQIVND in the germline V gene (reference sequence). This CDR3 reads CASSLTLIEKLFF. CDR3 nucleotide sequence: TGTGCCAGTAGTCTTACATTGATCGAAAAACTGTTTTTT.

The J gene is TRBJ1-5, the V gene TRBV4-3; D might be TRBD1 (5 bases). Per germline, CDR1 LGHNA and CDR2 YSLEER. CDR3 length equals 15 residues. V gave up 4 bases and J gave up 7 bases, with 17 bases separating them. The CDR3 DNA reads TGCGCCAGCAGCCCATCCGGGGGGGATCGCCAGCCCCAGCATTTT. This gives the protein CASSPSGGDRQPQHF.

This clone was found a few times. The chain links TRBV15 to TRBJ2-1; 11 bases map to TRBD2. The CDR3 totals 15 residues. Losses at the gene ends were 5 bases for V and 13 bases for J; bases not matched to a gene: 13. CDR1 and CDR2 from the germline V gene are LNHNV and YYDKDF (reference sequence). The CDR3 region is CATSSNSGRASIQFF. The DNA for the CDR3 is TGTGCCACCAGCTCAAATAGCGGGAGGGCCTCTATCCAGTTCTTC. The full variable domain, its missing parts supplied by reference TRBV15 and TRBJ2-1, is DAMVIQNPRYQVTQFGKPVTLSCSQTLNHNVMYWYQQKSSQAPKLLFHYYDKDFNNEADTPDNFQSRRPNTSFCFLDIRSPGLGDTAMYLCATSSNSGRASIQFFGPGTRLTVL.